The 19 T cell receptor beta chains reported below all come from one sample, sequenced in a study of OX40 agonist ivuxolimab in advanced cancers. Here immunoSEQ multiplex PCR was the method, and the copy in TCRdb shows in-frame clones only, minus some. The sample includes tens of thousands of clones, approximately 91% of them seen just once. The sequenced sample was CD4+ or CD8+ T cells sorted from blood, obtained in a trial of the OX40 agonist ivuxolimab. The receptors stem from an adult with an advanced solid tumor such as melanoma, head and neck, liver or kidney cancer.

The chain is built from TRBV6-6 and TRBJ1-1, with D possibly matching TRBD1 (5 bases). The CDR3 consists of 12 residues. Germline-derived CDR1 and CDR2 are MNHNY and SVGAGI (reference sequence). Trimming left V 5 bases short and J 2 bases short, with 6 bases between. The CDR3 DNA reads TGTGCCAGCAGTCAGGGTAACACTGAAGCTTTCTTT. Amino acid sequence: CASSQGNTEAFF.

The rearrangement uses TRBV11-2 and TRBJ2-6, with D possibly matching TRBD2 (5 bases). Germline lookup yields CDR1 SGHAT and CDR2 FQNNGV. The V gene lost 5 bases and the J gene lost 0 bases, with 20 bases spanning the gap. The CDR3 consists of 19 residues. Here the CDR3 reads CASSPSSDPFSSGANVLTF. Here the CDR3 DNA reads TGTGCCAGCAGCCCCAGTAGCGACCCGTTCAGCTCTGGGGCCAACGTCCTGACTTTC.

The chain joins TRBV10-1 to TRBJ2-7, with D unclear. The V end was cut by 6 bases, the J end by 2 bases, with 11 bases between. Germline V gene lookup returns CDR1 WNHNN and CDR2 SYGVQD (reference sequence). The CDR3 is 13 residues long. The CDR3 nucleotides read TGCGCCAGCAGCCCCGACACCACCTACGAGCAGTACGTC. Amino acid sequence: CASSPDTTYEQYV.

CDR3 in DNA: TGTGCCAGCAGCCCCAGAGGGACCGGTCTCTACGAGCAGTACTTC. Translation gives CASSPRGTGLYEQYF. The V and J genes are TRBV13 and TRBJ2-7; D is perhaps TRBD1 or TRBD2 (5 bases each). V shed 5 bases and J shed 3 bases, with 17 bases lying between them. The germline CDR1 and CDR2 sequences are PRHDT and FYEKMQ (reference sequence). This CDR3 spans 15 amino acids.

DNA for the CDR3: TGTGCCAGCAGCTTAGACGGGAACCGGGACCCACAAGGGGGGCACGGCTACACCTTC. It is translated as CASSLDGNRDPQGGHGYTF. The gene calls are TRBV11-2 and TRBJ1-2; a possible D gene is TRBD1 (6 bases). The CDR3 sequence is 19 residues long. The germline V and J ends were trimmed by 0 bases and 8 bases, with 28 bases remaining between them. Germline-derived CDR1 and CDR2 are SGHAT and FQNNGV.

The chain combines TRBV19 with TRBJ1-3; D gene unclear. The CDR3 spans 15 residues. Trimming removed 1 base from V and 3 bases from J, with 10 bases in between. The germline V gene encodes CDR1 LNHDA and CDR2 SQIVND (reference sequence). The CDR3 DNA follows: TGTGCCAGTAGTATAGGCGAAAGCCTTGGAAACACCATATATTTT. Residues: CASSIGESLGNTIYF.

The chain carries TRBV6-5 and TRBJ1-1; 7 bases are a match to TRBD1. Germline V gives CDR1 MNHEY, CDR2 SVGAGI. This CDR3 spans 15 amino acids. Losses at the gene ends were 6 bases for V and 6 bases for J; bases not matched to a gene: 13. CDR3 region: CASRYTTGENSEAFF. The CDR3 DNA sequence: TGTGCCAGCAGGTATACTACAGGGGAAAACTCTGAAGCTTTCTTT.

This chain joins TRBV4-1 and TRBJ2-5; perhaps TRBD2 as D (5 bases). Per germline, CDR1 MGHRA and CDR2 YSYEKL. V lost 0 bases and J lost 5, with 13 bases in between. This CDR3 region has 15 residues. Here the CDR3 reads CASSQDLAWWETQYF. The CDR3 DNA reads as TGCGCCAGCAGCCAAGATCTAGCCTGGTGGGAGACCCAGTACTTC.

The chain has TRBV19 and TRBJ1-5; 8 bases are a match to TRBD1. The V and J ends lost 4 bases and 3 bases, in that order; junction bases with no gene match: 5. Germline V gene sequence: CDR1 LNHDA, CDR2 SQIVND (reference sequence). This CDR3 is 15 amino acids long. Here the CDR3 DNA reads TGTGCCAGTAGTAATGGACAGGGTCTCAATCAGCCCCAGCATTTT. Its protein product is CASSNGQGLNQPQHF.

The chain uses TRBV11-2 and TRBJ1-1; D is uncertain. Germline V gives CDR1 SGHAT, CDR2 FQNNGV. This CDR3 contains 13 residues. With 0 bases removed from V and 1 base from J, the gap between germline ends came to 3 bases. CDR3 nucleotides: TGTGCCAGCAGCTTAGATAAGAACACTGAAGCTTTCTTT. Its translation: CASSLDKNTEAFF.

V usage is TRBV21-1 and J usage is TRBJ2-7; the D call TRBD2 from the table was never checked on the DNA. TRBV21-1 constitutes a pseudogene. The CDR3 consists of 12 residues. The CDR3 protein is CASSNRESEQYV. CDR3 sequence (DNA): TGTGCCAGCAGCAACCGGGAATCCGAGCAGTACGTC.

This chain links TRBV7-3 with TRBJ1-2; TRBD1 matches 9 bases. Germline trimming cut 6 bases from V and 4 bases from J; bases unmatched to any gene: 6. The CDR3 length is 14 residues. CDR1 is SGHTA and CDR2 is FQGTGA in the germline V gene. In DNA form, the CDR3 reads TGTGCCAGCAGTCCCGGGACAGGGATCTATGGCTACACCTTC. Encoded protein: CASSPGTGIYGYTF. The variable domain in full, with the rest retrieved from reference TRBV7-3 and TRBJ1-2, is GAGVSQTPSNKVTEKGKYVELRCDPISGHTALYWYRQSLGQGPEFLIYFQGTGAADDSGLPNDRFFAVRPEGSVSTLKIQRTERGDSAVYLCASSPGTGIYGYTFGSGTRLTVV.

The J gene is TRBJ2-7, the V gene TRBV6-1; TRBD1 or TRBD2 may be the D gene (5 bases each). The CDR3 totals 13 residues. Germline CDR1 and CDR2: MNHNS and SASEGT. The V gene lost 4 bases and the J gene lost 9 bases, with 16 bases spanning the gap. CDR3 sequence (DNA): TGTGCCAGCAGTGCGACAGCCATGAGCGGGCAGTACGTC. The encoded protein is CASSATAMSGQYV.

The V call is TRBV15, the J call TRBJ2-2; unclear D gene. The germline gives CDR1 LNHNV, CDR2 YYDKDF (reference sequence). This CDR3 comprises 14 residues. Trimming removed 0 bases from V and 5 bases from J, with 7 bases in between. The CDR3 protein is CATSREEGTGELFF. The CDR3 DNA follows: TGTGCCACCAGCAGAGAGGAAGGGACCGGGGAGCTGTTTTTT.

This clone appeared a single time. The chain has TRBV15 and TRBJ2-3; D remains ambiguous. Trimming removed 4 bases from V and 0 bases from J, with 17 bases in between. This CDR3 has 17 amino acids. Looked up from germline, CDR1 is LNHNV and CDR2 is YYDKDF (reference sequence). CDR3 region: CATSTVSVSSSTDTQYF. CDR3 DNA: TGTGCCACCAGCACCGTAAGTGTTTCGTCTAGCACAGATACGCAGTATTTT.

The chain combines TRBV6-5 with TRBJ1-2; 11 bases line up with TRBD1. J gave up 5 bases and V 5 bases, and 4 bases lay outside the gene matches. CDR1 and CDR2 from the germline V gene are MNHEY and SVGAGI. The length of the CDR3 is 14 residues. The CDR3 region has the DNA TGTGCCAGCAGTCCCGGGACAGGGGGATATGGCTACACCTTC. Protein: CASSPGTGGYGYTF.

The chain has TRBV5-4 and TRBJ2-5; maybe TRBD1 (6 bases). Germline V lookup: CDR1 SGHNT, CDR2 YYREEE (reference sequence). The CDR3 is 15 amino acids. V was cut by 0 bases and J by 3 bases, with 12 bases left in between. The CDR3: CASSLAVGQKETQYF. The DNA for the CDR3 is TGTGCCAGCAGCTTGGCAGTTGGACAGAAAGAGACCCAGTACTTC.

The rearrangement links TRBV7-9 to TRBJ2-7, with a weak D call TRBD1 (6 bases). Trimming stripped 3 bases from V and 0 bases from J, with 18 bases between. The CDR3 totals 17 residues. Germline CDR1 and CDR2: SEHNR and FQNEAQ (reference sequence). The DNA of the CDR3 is TGTGCCAGCAGCTTGAACCAGGGAGAAGGGGGCTCCTACGAGCAGTACTTC. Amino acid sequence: CASSLNQGEGGSYEQYF.

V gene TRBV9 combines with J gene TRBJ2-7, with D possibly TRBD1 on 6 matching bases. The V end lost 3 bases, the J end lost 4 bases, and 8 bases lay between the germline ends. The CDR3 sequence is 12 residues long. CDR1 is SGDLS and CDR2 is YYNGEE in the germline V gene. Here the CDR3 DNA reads TGTGCCAGCAGCGCTACAGGGTACGAGCAGTACTTC. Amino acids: CASSATGYEQYF.